The 20 T cell receptor beta chains below all came from one sample that was sequenced in a study of blood T cell repertoires in COVID-19. Here immunoSEQ multiplex PCR was the method, and the copy in TCRdb shows in-frame clones only, minus some. The sample has 350,000 to 500,000 clones; roughly 89% are singletons. The sequenced material came from peripheral blood. The receptor set was obtained from a man aged 18-30 years with COVID-19, enrolled during active disease.

This clone was counted a single time. The chain couples TRBV7-9 to TRBJ2-1; 9 bases align to TRBD2. Germline V gene lookup returns CDR1 SEHNR and CDR2 FQNEAQ (reference sequence). V dropped 10 bases and J dropped 5; count of bases not matched to a gene: 15. This CDR3 is 16 amino acids long. CDR3 sequence: CAIPRGGLAGHNEQFF. Here the CDR3 DNA reads TGTGCCATCCCCCGGGGAGGGCTAGCGGGACACAATGAGCAGTTCTTC.

This clone has only a few counts. CDR3 region: CASSQIQNTEAFF. The DNA of the CDR3 is TGTGCCAGCAGCCAAATTCAGAACACTGAAGCTTTCTTT. J is TRBJ1-1 and V is TRBV14; D gene ambiguous. Trimming cost V 2 bases and J 1 base, with 5 bases left between them. Germline-derived CDR1 and CDR2 are SGHDN and FVKESK. CDR3 length: 13 residues. Combining the CDR3 with reference TRBV14 and TRBJ1-1 gives the whole variable domain EAGVTQFPSHSVIEKGQTVTLRCDPISGHDNLYWYRRVMGKEIKFLLHFVKESKQDESGMPNNRFLAERTGGTYSTLKVQPAELEDSGVYFCASSQIQNTEAFFGQGTRLTVV.

The J gene is TRBJ2-1, the V gene TRBV6-5, with TRBD2 as a possible D gene (5 bases). Germline V gene lookup returns CDR1 MNHEY and CDR2 SVGAGI. The CDR3 spans 13 residues. Trimming cost V 10 bases and J 8 bases, with 18 bases left between them. CDR3 nucleotide sequence: TGTGCCACCGAGGGAGTGGGCGGCTATGAGCAGTTCTTC. Translation: CATEGVGGYEQFF.

This clone was detected only once. The rearrangement links TRBV7-9 to TRBJ2-5, with 9 bases lining up with TRBD2. The V segment lost 4 bases and the J segment 2 bases; nucleotides outside the gene matches: 8. CDR1 and CDR2 from the germline V gene are SEHNR and FQNEAQ (reference sequence). The CDR3 runs to 16 residues. CDR3 nucleotide sequence: TGTGCCAGCAGCTCGGTTAGCGGGGGAGCACAAGAGACCCAGTACTTC. Its protein product is CASSSVSGGAQETQYF.

This chain joins TRBV7-9 and TRBJ2-3; D is possibly TRBD1 (6 bases). The ends were cut back, 1 base at V and 2 bases at J, with 13 bases in the middle. Looked up from germline, CDR1 is SEHNR and CDR2 is FQNEAQ (reference sequence). The CDR3 has 16 amino acids. Written as DNA, the CDR3 is TGTGCCAGCAGCTTAGGGCGCACAGGGAACACAGATACGCAGTATTTT. Amino acid sequence: CASSLGRTGNTDTQYF.

The chain joins TRBV5-1 to TRBJ2-5, with TRBD1 matching over 9 bases. The CDR3 runs to 16 residues. Germline V gene data show CDR1 as SGHRS and CDR2 as YFSETQ. V lost 0 bases to trimming and J lost 8 bases; unmatched junction nucleotides: 11. Here the CDR3 reads CASSLGSTGGAPTQYF. The CDR3 DNA follows: TGCGCCAGCAGCTTGGGATCGACAGGGGGGGCCCCTACCCAGTACTTC.

The chain uses TRBV6-5 and TRBJ1-2; the D gene is possibly TRBD1 (6 bases). This CDR3 comprises 14 residues. Trimming took off 8 bases at V and 0 bases at J, with 13 bases between the two ends. Germline loops: CDR1 MNHEY, CDR2 SVGAGI. DNA of the CDR3: TGTGCCAGCTCCGTCGGACAGTCTAACTATGGCTACACCTTC. Its protein product is CASSVGQSNYGYTF.

This clone appeared once. The chain carries TRBV5-1 and TRBJ2-3; TRBD2 aligns across 16 bases. Germline lookup yields CDR1 SGHRS and CDR2 YFSETQ. The CDR3 is made up of 18 amino acids. V shed 4 bases, J shed 5 bases, and the junction held 10 bases outside the gene matches. The CDR3 loop reads CASSLGTGTSGRGDTQYF. CDR3 coding DNA: TGCGCCAGCAGCCTGGGGACCGGGACTAGCGGGAGGGGAGATACGCAGTATTTT.

This clone came up a few times. The rearrangement joins TRBV2 to TRBJ2-7; 9 nucleotides line up with TRBD1. Germline loops: CDR1 SNHLY, CDR2 FYNNEI. V lost 6 bases, J lost 0 bases, and 3 bases stayed unmatched. The CDR3 totals 14 residues. The CDR3 region has the DNA TGTGCCAGCAGGGGGGGACAGGGCTCCTACGAGCAGTACTTC. It yields the protein CASRGGQGSYEQYF.

This clone was seen only once. This chain uses TRBV6-5 with TRBJ2-5; 12 bases are shared with TRBD2. Germline assignment: CDR1 MNHEY and CDR2 SVGAGI. The CDR3 sequence is 16 residues long. V trimming: 4 bases; J trimming: 3 bases; junction bases outside the gene matches: 6. The CDR3 DNA sequence: TGTGCCAGCAGTTTCCAACTAGCGGGAGGCGAAGAGACCCAGTACTTC. This encodes CASSFQLAGGEETQYF.

CDR3 sequence: CASSELAGVDGTDTQYF. In nucleotides, the CDR3 is TGTGCCAGTAGTGAGTTAGCGGGAGTCGACGGCACAGATACGCAGTATTTT. The gene calls are TRBV19 and TRBJ2-3; 9 nucleotides line up with TRBD2. The germline CDR1 and CDR2 sequences are LNHDA and SQIVND (reference sequence). This CDR3 spans 17 amino acids. V shed 5 bases, J shed 1 base, and the junction held 10 bases outside the gene matches.

This rearrangement joins TRBV18 to TRBJ2-7, with 7 bases aligning to TRBD1. J gave up 3 bases and V 4 bases, and 6 bases lay outside the gene matches. Germline V gives CDR1 KGHSH, CDR2 LQKENI. This CDR3 contains 14 residues. In DNA form, the CDR3 reads TGTGCCAGCTCACAATACCGGGACAGCTACGAGCAGTACTTC. Its translation: CASSQYRDSYEQYF.

The chain employs TRBV7-3 and TRBJ2-3; D is ambiguous. CDR3 length: 13 residues. Germline-derived CDR1 and CDR2 are SGHTA and FQGTGA. The V end was cut by 2 bases, the J end by 6 bases, with 9 bases between. The CDR3 reads CASSLWLGDTQYF. The DNA of the CDR3 is TGTGCCAGCAGCTTATGGCTCGGGGATACGCAGTATTTT. The whole variable domain, remainder taken from reference TRBV7-3 and TRBJ2-3, is GAGVSQTPSNKVTEKGKYVELRCDPISGHTALYWYRQSLGQGPEFLIYFQGTGAADDSGLPNDRFFAVRPEGSVSTLKIQRTERGDSAVYLCASSLWLGDTQYFGPGTRLTVL.

The chain recombines TRBV27 with TRBJ1-2; D is undetermined. The V end was cut by 0 bases, the J end by 7 bases, with 12 bases between. There are 14 residues in the CDR3. The germline CDR1 and CDR2 sequences are MNHEY and SMNVEV (reference sequence). For the CDR3, the DNA is TGTGCCAGCAGTTTATCGACACAGATACCTGGCTACACCTTC. This encodes CASSLSTQIPGYTF.

V gene TRBV9 combines with J gene TRBJ2-1; TRBD2 might be the D (7 bases). The CDR3 is 17 amino acids. The V gene's germline CDR1 is SGDLS and CDR2 YYNGEE. Trimming left V 4 bases short and J 6 bases short, with 23 bases between. CDR3 in amino acids: CASSPRPEVGGPNEQFF. The CDR3 DNA sequence: TGTGCCAGCAGCCCCCGTCCTGAGGTGGGGGGGCCCAATGAGCAGTTCTTC.

The chain joins TRBV5-1 to TRBJ2-2; TRBD2 agrees at 11 bases. CDR1 SGHRS and CDR2 YFSETQ come from the germline V gene. After removal of 4 bases from V and 2 bases from J, the junction contained 10 bases not matched to a gene. This CDR3 comprises 18 residues. The CDR3 DNA reads as TGCGCCAGCAGCGCATATCCCCGACTAGCGGGAAACACCGGGGAGCTGTTTTTT. Translation: CASSAYPRLAGNTGELFF.

This chain links TRBV5-4 with TRBJ2-3, with 8 bases fitting TRBD2. This CDR3 spans 14 amino acids. V shed 2 bases, J shed 2 bases, and the junction held 1 base outside the gene matches. CDR1 and CDR2 (germline): SGHNT, YYREEE (reference sequence). CDR3 amino acids: CASSLAGATDTQYF. The CDR3 coding sequence is TGTGCCAGCAGCTTAGCGGGGGCCACAGATACGCAGTATTTT.

The chain joins TRBV11-1 to TRBJ2-1, with TRBD1 as a possible D gene (6 bases). Germline V gene sequence: CDR1 SGHAT, CDR2 FQDESV (reference sequence). CDR3 length: 15 amino acids. Trimming cost V 3 bases and J 4 bases, with 13 bases left between them. The CDR3 DNA reads as TGTGCCAGCAGCTTTGACAGGCCAGGATACAATGAGCAGTTCTTC. It yields the protein CASSFDRPGYNEQFF.

This rearrangement joins TRBV2 to TRBJ2-2; the match to TRBD2 covers 10 bases. The germline V gene encodes CDR1 SNHLY and CDR2 FYNNEI. With 3 bases clipped from V and 4 bases from J, the junction kept 5 bases outside the gene matches. The CDR3 runs 16 residues. The CDR3 here is CASSESGLAITGELFF. The CDR3 nucleotides are TGTGCCAGCAGTGAGTCGGGACTAGCGATCACCGGGGAGCTGTTTTTT.

The chain links TRBV6-5 to TRBJ1-3; 8 positions agree with TRBD1. There are 15 residues in the CDR3. CDR1 and CDR2 from the germline V gene are MNHEY and SVGAGI. J gave up 4 bases and V 6 bases, and 8 bases lay outside the gene matches. This CDR3 reads CASRIRQGTGNTIYF. CDR3 coding DNA: TGTGCCAGCAGAATAAGACAGGGGACAGGAAACACCATATATTTT.